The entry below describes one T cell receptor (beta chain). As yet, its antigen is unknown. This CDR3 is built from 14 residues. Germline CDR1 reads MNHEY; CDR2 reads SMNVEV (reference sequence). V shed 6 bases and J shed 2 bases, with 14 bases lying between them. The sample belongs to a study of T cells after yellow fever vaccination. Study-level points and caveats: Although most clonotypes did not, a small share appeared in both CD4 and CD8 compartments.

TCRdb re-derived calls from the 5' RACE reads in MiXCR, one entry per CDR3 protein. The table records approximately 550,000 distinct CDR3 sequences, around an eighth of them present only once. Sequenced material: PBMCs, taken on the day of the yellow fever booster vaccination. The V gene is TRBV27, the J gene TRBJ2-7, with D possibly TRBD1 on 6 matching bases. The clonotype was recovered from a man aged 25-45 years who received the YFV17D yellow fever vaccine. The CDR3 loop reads CASRTRDTTYEQYF. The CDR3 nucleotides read TGTGCCAGCAGAACCCGGGACACCACCTACGAGCAGTACTTC.